This paragraph covers one T cell receptor beta chain sequence. The antigen is unknown. The V gene's germline CDR1 is MNHEY and CDR2 SVGAGI. The CDR3 extends over 14 amino acids. Between the trimmed V and J ends, which lost 4 bases and 0 bases, there was a span of 9 bases. The data are from a study of cytomegalovirus exposure and HLA in healthy donors. Study-wide context: The Caucasian-associated ancestry cluster contained about four fifths of the approximately 390 genotyped donors. The study's findings and limits: Presence/absence analyses treated sequencing depth as roughly uniform across donors. Cytomegalovirus-associated status was assigned to 164 TCR beta chains. In a later analysis, donors in an Asian-associated ancestry cluster reportedly had fewer N-insertions in productive TCRs than the cohort mean.

Primers included in the PCR were 60 Vbeta and 13 Jbeta primers. The method was immunoSEQ multiplex PCR; TCRdb's version includes in-frame clones alone and lacks a portion of them. The table shows 130,000 or so clones, with around 85% occurring only once. This receptor was identified in a woman aged 25-40 years in good health and CMV-seropositive. Source material: PBMCs. This sequence joins TRBV6-5 and TRBJ1-2; D may be TRBD1 (6 bases). DNA of the CDR3: TGTGCCAGCAGTTGGACAGTAGCTAACTATGGCTACACCTTC. Its protein product is CASSWTVANYGYTF.